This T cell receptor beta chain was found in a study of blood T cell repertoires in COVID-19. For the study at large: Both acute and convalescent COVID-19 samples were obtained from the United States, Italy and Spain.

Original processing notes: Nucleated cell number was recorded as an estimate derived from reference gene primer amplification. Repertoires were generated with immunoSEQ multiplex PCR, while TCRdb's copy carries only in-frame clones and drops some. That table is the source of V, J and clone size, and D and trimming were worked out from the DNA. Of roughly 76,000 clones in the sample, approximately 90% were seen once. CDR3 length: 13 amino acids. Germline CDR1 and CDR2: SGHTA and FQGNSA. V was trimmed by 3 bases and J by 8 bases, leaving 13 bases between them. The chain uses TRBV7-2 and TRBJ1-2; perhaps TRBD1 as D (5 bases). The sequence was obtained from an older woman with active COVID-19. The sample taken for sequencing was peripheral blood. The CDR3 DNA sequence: TGTGCCAGCAGCTTTTCGGGGGGTAAGGGCTACACCTTC. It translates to CASSFSGGKGYTF.